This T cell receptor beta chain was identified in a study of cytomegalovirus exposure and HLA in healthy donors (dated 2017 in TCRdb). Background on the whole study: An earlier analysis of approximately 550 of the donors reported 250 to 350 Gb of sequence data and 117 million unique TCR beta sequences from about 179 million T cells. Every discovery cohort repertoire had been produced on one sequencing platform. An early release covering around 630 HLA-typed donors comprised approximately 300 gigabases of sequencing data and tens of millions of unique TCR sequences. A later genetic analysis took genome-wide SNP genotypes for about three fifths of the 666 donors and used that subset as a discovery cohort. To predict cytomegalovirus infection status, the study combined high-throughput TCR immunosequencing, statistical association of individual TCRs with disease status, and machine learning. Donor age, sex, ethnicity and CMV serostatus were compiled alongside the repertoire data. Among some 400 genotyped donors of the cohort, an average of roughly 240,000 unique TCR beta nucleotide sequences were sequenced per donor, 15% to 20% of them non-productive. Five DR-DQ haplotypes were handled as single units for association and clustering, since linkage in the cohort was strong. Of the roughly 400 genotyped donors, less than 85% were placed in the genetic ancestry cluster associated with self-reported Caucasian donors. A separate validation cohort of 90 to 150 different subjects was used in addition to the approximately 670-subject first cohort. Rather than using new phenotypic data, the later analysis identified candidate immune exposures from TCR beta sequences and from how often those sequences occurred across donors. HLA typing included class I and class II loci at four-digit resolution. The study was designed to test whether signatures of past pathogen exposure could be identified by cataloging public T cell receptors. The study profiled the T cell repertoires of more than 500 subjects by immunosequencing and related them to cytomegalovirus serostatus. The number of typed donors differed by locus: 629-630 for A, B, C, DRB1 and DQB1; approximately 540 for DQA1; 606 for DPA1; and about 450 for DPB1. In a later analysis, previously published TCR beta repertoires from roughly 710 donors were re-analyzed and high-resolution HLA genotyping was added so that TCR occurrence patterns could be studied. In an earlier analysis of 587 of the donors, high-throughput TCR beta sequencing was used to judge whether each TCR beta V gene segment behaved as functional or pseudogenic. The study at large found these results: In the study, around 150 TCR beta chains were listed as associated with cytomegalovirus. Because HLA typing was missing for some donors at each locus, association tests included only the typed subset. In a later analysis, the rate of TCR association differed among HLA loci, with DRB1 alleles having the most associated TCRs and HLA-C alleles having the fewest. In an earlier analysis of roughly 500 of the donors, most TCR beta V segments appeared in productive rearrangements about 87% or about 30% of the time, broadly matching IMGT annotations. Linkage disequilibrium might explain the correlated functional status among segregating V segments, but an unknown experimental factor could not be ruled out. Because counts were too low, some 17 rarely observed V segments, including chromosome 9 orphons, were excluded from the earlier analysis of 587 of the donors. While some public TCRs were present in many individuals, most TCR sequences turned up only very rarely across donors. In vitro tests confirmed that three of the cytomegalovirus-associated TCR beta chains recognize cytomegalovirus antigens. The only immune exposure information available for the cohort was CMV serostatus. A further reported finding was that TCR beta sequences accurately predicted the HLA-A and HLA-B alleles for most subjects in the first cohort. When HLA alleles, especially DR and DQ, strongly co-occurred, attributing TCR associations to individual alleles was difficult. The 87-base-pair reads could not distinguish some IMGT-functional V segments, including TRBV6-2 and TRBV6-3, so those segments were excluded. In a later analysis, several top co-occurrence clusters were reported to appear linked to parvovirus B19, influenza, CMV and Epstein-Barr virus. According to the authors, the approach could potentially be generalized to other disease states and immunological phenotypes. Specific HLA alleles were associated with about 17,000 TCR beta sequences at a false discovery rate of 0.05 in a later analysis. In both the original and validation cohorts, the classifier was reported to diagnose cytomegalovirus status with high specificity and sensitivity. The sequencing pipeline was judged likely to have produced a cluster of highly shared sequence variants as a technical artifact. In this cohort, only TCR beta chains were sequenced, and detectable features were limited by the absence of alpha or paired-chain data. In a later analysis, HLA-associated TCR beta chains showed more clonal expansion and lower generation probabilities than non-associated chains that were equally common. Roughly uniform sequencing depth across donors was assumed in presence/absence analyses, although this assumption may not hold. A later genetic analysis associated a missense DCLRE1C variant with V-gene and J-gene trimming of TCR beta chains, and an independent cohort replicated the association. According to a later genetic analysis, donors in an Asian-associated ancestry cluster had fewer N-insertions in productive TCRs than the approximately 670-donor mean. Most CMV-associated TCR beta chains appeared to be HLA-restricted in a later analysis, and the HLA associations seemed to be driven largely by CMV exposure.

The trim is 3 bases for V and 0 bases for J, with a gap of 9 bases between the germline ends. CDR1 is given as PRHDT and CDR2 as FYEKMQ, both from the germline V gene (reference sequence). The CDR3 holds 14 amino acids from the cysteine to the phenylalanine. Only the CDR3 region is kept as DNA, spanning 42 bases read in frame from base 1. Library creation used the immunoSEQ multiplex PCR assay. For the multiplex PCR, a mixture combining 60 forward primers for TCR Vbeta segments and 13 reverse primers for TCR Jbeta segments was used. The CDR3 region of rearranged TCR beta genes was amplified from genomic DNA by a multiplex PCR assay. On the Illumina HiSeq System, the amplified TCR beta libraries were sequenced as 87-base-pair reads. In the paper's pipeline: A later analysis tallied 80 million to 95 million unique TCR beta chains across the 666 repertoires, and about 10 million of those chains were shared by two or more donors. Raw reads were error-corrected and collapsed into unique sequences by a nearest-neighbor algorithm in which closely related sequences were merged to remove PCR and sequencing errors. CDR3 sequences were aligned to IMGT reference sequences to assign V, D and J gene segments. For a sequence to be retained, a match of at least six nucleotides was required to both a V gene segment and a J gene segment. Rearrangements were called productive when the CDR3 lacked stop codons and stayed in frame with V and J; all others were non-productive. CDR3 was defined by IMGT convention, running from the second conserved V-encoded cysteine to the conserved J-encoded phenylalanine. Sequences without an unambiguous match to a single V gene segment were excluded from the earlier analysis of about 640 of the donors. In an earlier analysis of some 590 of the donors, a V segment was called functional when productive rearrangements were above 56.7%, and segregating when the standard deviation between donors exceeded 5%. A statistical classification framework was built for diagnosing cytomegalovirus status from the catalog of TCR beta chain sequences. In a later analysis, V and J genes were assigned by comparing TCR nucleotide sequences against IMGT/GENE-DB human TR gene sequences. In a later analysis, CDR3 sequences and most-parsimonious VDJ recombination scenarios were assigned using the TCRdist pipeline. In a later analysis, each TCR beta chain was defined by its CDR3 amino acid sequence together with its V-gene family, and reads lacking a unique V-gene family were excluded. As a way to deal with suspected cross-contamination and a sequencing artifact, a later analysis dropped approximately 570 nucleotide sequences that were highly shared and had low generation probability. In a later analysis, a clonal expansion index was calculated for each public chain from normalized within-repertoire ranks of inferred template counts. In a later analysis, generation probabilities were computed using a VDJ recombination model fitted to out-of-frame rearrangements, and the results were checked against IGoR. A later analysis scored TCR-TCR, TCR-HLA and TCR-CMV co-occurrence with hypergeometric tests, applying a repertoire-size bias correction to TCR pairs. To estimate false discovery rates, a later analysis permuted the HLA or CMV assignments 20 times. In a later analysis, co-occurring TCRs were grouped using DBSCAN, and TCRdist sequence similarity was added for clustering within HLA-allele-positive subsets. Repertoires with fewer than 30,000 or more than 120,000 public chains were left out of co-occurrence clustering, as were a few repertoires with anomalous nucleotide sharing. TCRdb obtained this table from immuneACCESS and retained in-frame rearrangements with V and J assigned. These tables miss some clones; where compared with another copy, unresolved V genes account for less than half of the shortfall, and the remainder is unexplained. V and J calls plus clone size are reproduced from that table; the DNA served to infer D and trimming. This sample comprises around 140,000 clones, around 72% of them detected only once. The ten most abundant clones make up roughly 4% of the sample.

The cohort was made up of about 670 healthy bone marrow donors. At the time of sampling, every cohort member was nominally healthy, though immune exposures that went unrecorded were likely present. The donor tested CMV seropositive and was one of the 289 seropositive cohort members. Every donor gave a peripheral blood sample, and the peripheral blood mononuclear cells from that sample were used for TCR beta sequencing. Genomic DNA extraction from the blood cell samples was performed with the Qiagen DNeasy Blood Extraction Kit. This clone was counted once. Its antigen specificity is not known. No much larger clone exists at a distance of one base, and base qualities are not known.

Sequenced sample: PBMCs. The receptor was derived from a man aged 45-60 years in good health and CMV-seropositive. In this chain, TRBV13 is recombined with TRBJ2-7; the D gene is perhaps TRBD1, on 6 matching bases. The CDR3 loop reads CASSFRGPSYEQYF. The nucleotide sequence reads TGTGCCAGCAGCTTCAGGGGACCCTCCTACGAGCAGTACTTC.